The 25 T cell receptor beta chains reported below all come from one sample, sequenced in a study of T cells in Graves' hyperthyroidism and ophthalmopathy. From RNA transcripts, TCR beta CDR3 regions were amplified. The primer set for the first-round RT-PCR of the TCR CDR3 was HTBI. TCRdb re-called the multiplex PCR reads with MiXCR, one entry per CDR3 protein. The sample includes about 380,000 distinct CDR3 sequences, approximately 15% of them seen just once. The sequencing input was blood. Source of these receptors: a woman aged 55-69 years with Graves' hyperthyroidism.

The chain carries TRBV20-1 and TRBJ2-2, with 7 nucleotides matching TRBD1. The germline gives CDR1 DFQATT, CDR2 SNEGSKA (reference sequence). The CDR3 spans 15 residues. V lost 5 bases, J lost 6 bases, and 12 bases stayed unmatched. CDR3 loop: CSASAPGGRPGELFF. As DNA, the CDR3 is TGCAGTGCTTCAGCCCCAGGGGGACGGCCCGGGGAGCTGTTTTTT.

CDR3 in amino acids: CASSPFPLAGPNTGELFF. The CDR3 DNA sequence: TGTGCCAGCAGCCCCTTCCCTCTAGCGGGACCGAACACCGGGGAGCTGTTTTTT. This chain joins TRBV13 and TRBJ2-2; 9 bases are a match to TRBD2. The CDR3 loop spans 18 amino acids. Unmatched junction bases numbered 10, after V lost 5 bases and J lost 0 bases. The germline CDR1 and CDR2 sequences are PRHDT and FYEKMQ (reference sequence).

This clonotype was seen many times. This chain connects TRBV12-3 or TRBV12-4 to TRBJ2-7; 10 bases line up with TRBD1. V shed 6 bases, J shed 2 bases, and the junction held 4 bases outside the gene matches. CDR3 size: 14 residues. The CDR3 nucleotides read TGTGCCAGCAGCAGACAGGGGGCTACCTACGAGCAGTACTTC. It translates to CASSRQGATYEQYF.

The chain uses TRBV20-1 and TRBJ2-7; TRBD2 agrees at 11 bases. The V gene's germline CDR1 is DFQATT and CDR2 SNEGSKA (reference sequence). The CDR3 is 14 residues long. Unmatched junction bases numbered 8, after V lost 5 bases and J lost 5 bases. CDR3 sequence: CSALRLAGRHEQYF. The CDR3 nucleotides read TGCAGTGCTTTACGACTAGCGGGGCGTCACGAGCAGTACTTC.

This clonotype was observed at least ten times. The V call is TRBV18, the J call TRBJ2-3, with D perhaps being TRBD1 or TRBD2 (5 bases each). This CDR3 is built from 15 residues. Trimming shortened V by 4 bases and J by 0 bases, and 11 bases separated the two germline ends. Germline V gene data show CDR1 as KGHSH and CDR2 as LQKENI. CDR3 DNA sequence: TGTGCCAGCTCACAGGGACGTGCTAGCACAGATACGCAGTATTTT. Its protein product is CASSQGRASTDTQYF.

This clonotype appeared once. This sequence joins TRBV20-1 and TRBJ2-5; 12 bases are shared with TRBD1. Germline lookup yields CDR1 DFQATT and CDR2 SNEGSKA (reference sequence). With 5 bases clipped from V and 1 base from J, the junction kept 14 bases outside the gene matches. This CDR3 has 18 residues. CDR3 loop: CSAGLGTGGPLFQETQYF. The CDR3 DNA sequence: TGCAGTGCTGGGCTGGGGACAGGGGGCCCATTATTCCAAGAGACCCAGTACTTC.

This clonotype was counted ten times or more. This sequence joins TRBV7-2 and TRBJ1-1, with D hard to call. This CDR3 region has 14 residues. The ends were cut back, 1 base at V and 1 base at J, with 7 bases in the middle. Germline CDR1 SGHTA, CDR2 FQGNSA. CDR3 loop: CASSLGAGNTEAFF. The CDR3 DNA sequence: TGTGCCAGCAGCTTAGGGGCAGGGAACACTGAAGCTTTCTTT. The whole variable domain, remainder taken from reference TRBV7-2 and TRBJ1-1, is GAGVSQSPSNKVTEKGKDVELRCDPISGHTALYWYRQSLGQGLEFLIYFQGNSAPDKSGLPSDRFSAERTGGSVSTLTIQRTQQEDSAVYLCASSLGAGNTEAFFGQGTRLTVV.

The V call is TRBV4-1, the J call TRBJ1-1; unclear D gene. The CDR3 covers 14 residues. V lost 3 bases, J lost 0 bases, and 8 bases lay in between. CDR1 and CDR2 from the germline V gene are MGHRA and YSYEKL. CDR3 sequence reads: CASSHLVMNTEAFF. CDR3 DNA: TGCGCCAGCAGCCATTTAGTAATGAACACTGAAGCTTTCTTT.

This clonotype was observed many times. The CDR3 region has the DNA TGTGCCAGCAGCAATCCGGGACAGGGGCACGAGCAGTTCTTC. Translated: CASSNPGQGHEQFF. The chain uses TRBV7-9 and TRBJ2-1, with 10 bases identical to TRBD1. Germline V gene sequence: CDR1 SEHNR, CDR2 FQNEAQ (reference sequence). This CDR3 is built from 14 residues. The J segment lost 10 bases and the V segment lost 5 bases, leaving 8 bases of the junction unmatched.

Ten or more counts support this clonotype. The chain has TRBV11-3 and TRBJ2-5, with 8 nucleotides matching TRBD2. Germline lookup yields CDR1 SGHNT and CDR2 YENEEA. The CDR3 has 16 residues. Trimming at V came to 0 bases and at J to 7 bases, leaving 10 bases not matched to a gene. The CDR3 here is CASSLDWTSPGGTQYF. DNA of the CDR3: TGTGCCAGCAGCTTAGATTGGACTAGCCCCGGGGGGACCCAGTACTTC.

This clonotype was seen many times. V is TRBV2 and J is TRBJ2-7, with D possibly matching TRBD1 (5 bases). Germline values: CDR1 SNHLY, CDR2 FYNNEI. The CDR3 is 11 amino acids. Trimming removed 6 bases from V and 4 bases from J, with 7 bases in between. The DNA of the CDR3 is TGTGCCAGCAGCAAGGGGTACGAGCAGTACTTC. Its translation: CASSKGYEQYF.

J is TRBJ2-1 and V is TRBV28; TRBD2 matches at 7 bases. CDR1 is MDHEN and CDR2 is SYDVKM in the germline V gene. V shed 4 bases, J shed 3 bases, and the junction held 6 bases outside the gene matches. The CDR3 consists of 15 residues. The CDR3 DNA sequence: TGTGCCAGCAGTTCCAGCGGGATCTACTACAATGAGCAGTTCTTC. Translating it yields CASSSSGIYYNEQFF.

This clonotype turned up a few times. V and J are TRBV10-2 and TRBJ2-1; 13 bases agree with TRBD2. CDR1 and CDR2 from the germline V gene are WSHSY and SAAADI. The trim removed 7 bases at V and 4 bases at J, leaving 4 bases unmatched. The CDR3 contains 15 residues. The chain's CDR3 is CASTPGLAGYNEQFF. The CDR3 bases are TGCGCCAGCACACCGGGACTAGCGGGATACAATGAGCAGTTCTTC.

This clonotype was picked up a small number of times. The rearrangement joins TRBV12-3 or TRBV12-4 to TRBJ2-1; D is possibly TRBD1 (6 bases). V shed 4 bases and J shed 10 bases, with 17 bases lying between them. The CDR3 runs to 14 residues. The CDR3 protein is CASSSSQGSYEQFF. CDR3 bases: TGTGCCAGCAGTTCCAGTCAGGGGTCCTACGAGCAGTTCTTC.

This clonotype was counted ten times or more. The V gene is TRBV3-1, the J gene TRBJ1-1, with D possibly matching TRBD1 (6 bases). The length of the CDR3 is 16 residues. CDR1 and CDR2 from the germline V gene are LGHDT and YNNKEL (reference sequence). V lost 0 bases, J lost 3 bases, and 14 bases lay in between. The DNA of the CDR3 is TGTGCCAGCAGCCAAGATCCGCAGGGGTTTCACACTGAAGCTTTCTTT. It encodes CASSQDPQGFHTEAFF.

This clonotype was seen many times. This sequence joins TRBV6-1 and TRBJ2-7; tentative D call: TRBD1 (6 bases). This CDR3 has 15 residues. V was pared by 3 bases and J by 6 bases, with 18 bases between. Germline V CDR1 and CDR2: MNHNS, SASEGT. CDR3 nucleotides: TGTGCCAGCAGTGACCGAAGTTGGGACACCGGCGAGCAGTACTTC. Its translation: CASSDRSWDTGEQYF.

The chain couples TRBV20-1 to TRBJ1-1, with a possible D match to TRBD1 (5 bases). In germline, CDR1 is DFQATT, CDR2 SNEGSKA (reference sequence). This CDR3 has 14 amino acids. V shed 3 bases and J shed 4 bases, with 15 bases lying between them. The CDR3 sequence: CSARTAGRGTEAFF. DNA of the CDR3: TGCAGTGCTAGGACGGCGGGGAGGGGCACTGAAGCTTTCTTT.

This clonotype was seen a handful of times. This may be a read error: a much more frequent sequence differs by one nucleotide. This chain connects TRBV24-1 to TRBJ1-1; TRBD1 aligns across 7 bases. Germline assignment: CDR1 KGHDR and CDR2 SFDVKD. The CDR3 has 13 residues. The CDR3 loop reads CATRSGGGTEASF. Here the CDR3 DNA reads TGTGCCACCAGGTCAGGGGGTGGCACTGAAGCTTCCTTT.

In its sample, this clonotype was seen many times. This chain joins TRBV12-3 or TRBV12-4 and TRBJ2-1; no definite D call. This CDR3 has 12 residues. Trimming shortened V by 5 bases and J by 5 bases, and 7 bases separated the two germline ends. CDR3 in amino acids: CASSPQNNEQFF. The CDR3 DNA sequence: TGTGCCAGCAGTCCCCAGAACAATGAGCAGTTCTTC.

This clonotype was picked up many times. The genes are TRBV28 and TRBJ1-1, with 7 bases matching TRBD1. Germline V lookup: CDR1 MDHEN, CDR2 SYDVKM. Trimming took 6 bases from V and 1 from J; bases not matched to a gene: 5. The CDR3 has 14 amino acids. CDR3 nucleotides: TGTGCCAGCAGCCGGACAGGCCGGAACACTGAAGCTTTCTTT. Its translation: CASSRTGRNTEAFF.

The sample holds a few counts of this clonotype. J is TRBJ2-1 and V is TRBV20-1, with TRBD2 matching 8 bases. Germline values: CDR1 DFQATT, CDR2 SNEGSKA (reference sequence). V shed 0 bases and J 4 bases; nucleotides not matched to a gene: 11. The CDR3 loop spans 17 amino acids. CDR3 loop: CSARDPSSGSGYNEQFF. The CDR3, as DNA: TGCAGTGCTAGAGACCCATCGAGCGGGAGTGGATACAATGAGCAGTTCTTC.

Here the CDR3 DNA reads TGTGCCAGCAGTGAAGAGGCGCAGTATTTT. Encoded protein: CASSEEAQYF. V is TRBV2 and J is TRBJ2-3; D unclear. The V gene lost 1 base and the J gene lost 10 bases, with 3 bases spanning the gap. The CDR3 length is 10 residues. Germline V gene data show CDR1 as SNHLY and CDR2 as FYNNEI.

This clonotype occurred many times. The CDR3 loop reads CASSPIGGGVQETQYF. CDR3 nucleotide sequence: TGTGCCAGCAGCCCCATCGGGGGAGGGGTCCAAGAGACCCAGTACTTC. This chain uses TRBV3-1 with TRBJ2-5, with 7 positions matching TRBD2. V dropped 4 bases and J dropped 1; count of bases not matched to a gene: 9. Germline loops: CDR1 LGHDT, CDR2 YNNKEL (reference sequence). This CDR3 region has 16 residues.

This clonotype has a handful of counts. The V call is TRBV5-4, the J call TRBJ2-1, with 7 bases matching TRBD2. This CDR3 region has 15 residues. Trimming took 1 base from V and 4 from J; bases not matched to a gene: 5. From germline, CDR1 is SGHNT and CDR2 YYREEE (reference sequence). CDR3 amino acids: CASSLIGTKYNEQFF. As DNA, the CDR3 is TGTGCCAGCAGCTTGATCGGGACTAAGTACAATGAGCAGTTCTTC.

As for this clonotype: Just one base apart from a much larger clone, this may be a read error. The chain has TRBV27 and TRBJ2-7; D is tentatively TRBD1 or TRBD2 (5 bases each). The CDR3 runs to 14 residues. Looked up from germline, CDR1 is MNHEY and CDR2 is SMNVEV (reference sequence). The V gene lost 5 bases and the J gene lost 7 bases, with 18 bases spanning the gap. CDR3 DNA: TGTGCCAGCAGTCACTCCACCTCCGGGGCTGAGCAGTACTTC. It is translated as CASSHSTSGAEQYF.